Below, 19 T cell receptor beta chains from the same sample are listed, as sequenced in a study of blood T cell repertoires in COVID-19. Data came from immunoSEQ multiplex PCR; TCRdb stores just in-frame clones and leaves some out. The table has 200,000 to 300,000 clones, about 87% seen once. Sequenced sample: PBMCs or T cells enriched from blood (not recorded which). These receptors were collected from a man in his forties or fifties who had been exposed to COVID-19.

The chain employs TRBV20-1 and TRBJ1-5; a weak D match, TRBD1 (6 bases). This CDR3 has 12 amino acids. Germline V gives CDR1 DFQATT, CDR2 SNEGSKA (reference sequence). V was cut by 3 bases and J by 4 bases, with 7 bases left in between. The CDR3: CSASTGNQPQHF. The CDR3, as DNA: TGCAGTGCTAGTACAGGGAATCAGCCCCAGCATTTT.

The chain uses TRBV10-3 and TRBJ1-3; the D is unclear. Trimming stripped 7 bases from V and 0 bases from J, with 10 bases between. Germline CDR1 ENHRY, CDR2 SYGVKD. The CDR3 is 14 amino acids. CDR3: CAINPAGSGNTIYF. CDR3 sequence (DNA): TGTGCCATCAACCCAGCGGGCTCTGGAAACACCATATATTTT.

Only one count was recorded for this clone. The V call is TRBV3-1 (or the pseudogene TRBV3-2), the J call TRBJ1-5; the D gene is possibly TRBD1 (5 bases). The CDR3 extends over 13 amino acids. The germline V and J ends were trimmed by 4 bases and 9 bases, with 13 bases remaining between them. From germline, CDR1 is LGHDT and CDR2 YNNKEL (reference sequence). The CDR3 spells CASSRDPQGPQHF. As DNA, the CDR3 is TGTGCCAGCAGCCGGGATCCCCAGGGGCCCCAGCATTTT.

For the CDR3, the DNA is TGTGCCACCAGTGATTTCTCAGTGACTAGCGGCCGGTGGGATGAGCAGTTCTTC. It specifies CATSDFSVTSGRWDEQFF. V and J are TRBV24-1 and TRBJ2-1, with TRBD2 identical over 9 bases. Germline lookup yields CDR1 KGHDR and CDR2 SFDVKD. This CDR3 contains 18 residues. Unmatched junction bases numbered 14, after V lost 1 base and J lost 8 bases.

This clone was seen a few times. The chain couples TRBV5-4 to TRBJ1-2; 7 bases fit TRBD1. V shed 2 bases, J shed 5 bases, and the junction held 21 bases outside the gene matches. The CDR3 loop spans 19 amino acids. Germline assignment: CDR1 SGHNT and CDR2 YYREEE (reference sequence). This CDR3 reads CASSFRPFGTAFWGYGYTF. DNA of the CDR3: TGTGCCAGCAGCTTTCGTCCGTTTGGGACAGCCTTTTGGGGGTATGGCTACACCTTC.

The V call is TRBV28, the J call TRBJ2-1, with 12 bases aligning to TRBD2. CDR1 is MDHEN and CDR2 is SYDVKM in the germline V gene. The CDR3 runs to 16 residues. The V segment lost 3 bases and the J segment 6 bases; nucleotides outside the gene matches: 6. The CDR3 here is CASSFLAGGLTNEQFF. CDR3 coding DNA: TGTGCCAGCAGTTTCCTAGCGGGAGGGCTTACCAATGAGCAGTTCTTC.

This chain links TRBV9 with TRBJ2-3, with a tentative D call TRBD2 (5 bases). The germline gives CDR1 SGDLS, CDR2 YYNGEE. V was cut by 0 bases and J by 0 bases, with 11 bases left in between. CDR3 size: 16 residues. The CDR3 DNA is TGTGCCAGCAGCGTAGCAGCGGCCCCCAGCACAGATACGCAGTATTTT. Translating it yields CASSVAAAPSTDTQYF. The entire variable domain, with the rest obtained from reference TRBV9 and TRBJ2-3, is as follows: DSGVTQTPKHLITATGQRVTLRCSPRSGDLSVYWYQQSLDQGLQFLIQYYNGEERAKGNILERFSAQQFPDLHSELNLSSLELGDSALYFCASSVAAAPSTDTQYFGPGTRLTVL.

The rearrangement uses TRBV18 and TRBJ1-1; no firm D call. The CDR3 is 14 residues long. Trimming removed 5 bases from V and 0 bases from J, with 10 bases in between. Germline assignment: CDR1 KGHSH and CDR2 LQKENI. Here the CDR3 reads CASSTVMVNTEAFF. CDR3 coding DNA: TGTGCCAGCTCAACGGTAATGGTGAACACTGAAGCTTTCTTT.

V and J are TRBV6-5 and TRBJ2-1; D not resolved. V lost 1 base and J 16 bases, leaving 14 bases between the germline ends. This CDR3 has 12 residues. The germline V gene has CDR1 MNHEY and CDR2 SVGAGI. CDR3 nucleotides: TGTGCCAGCAGTTACTTCTCTGCGCCTGATTTCTTC. This encodes CASSYFSAPDFF.

The CDR3 protein is CASSIGQFRHGYTF. In DNA form, the CDR3 reads TGTGCCAGCAGTATAGGACAGTTCCGACATGGCTACACCTTC. V and J are TRBV28 and TRBJ1-2; perhaps TRBD1 as D (6 bases). CDR1 is MDHEN and CDR2 is SYDVKM in the germline V gene. The length of the CDR3 is 14 residues. V shed 5 bases and J shed 6 bases, with 16 bases lying between them.

This clone has more than one count but fewer than ten. The rearrangement links TRBV6-5 to TRBJ2-7; tentatively, D is TRBD2 (5 bases). There are 13 residues in the CDR3. With 8 bases removed from V and 5 bases from J, the gap between germline ends came to 16 bases. CDR1 MNHEY and CDR2 SVGAGI come from the germline V gene. The CDR3 DNA reads as TGTGCCAGCCACGGGGTCCGTTTGGACGAGCAGTACGTC. It translates to CASHGVRLDEQYV.

This clone was seen just once. This chain joins TRBV28 and TRBJ2-1, with D maybe TRBD2 (6 bases). CDR1 and CDR2 (germline): MDHEN, SYDVKM. V gave up 5 bases and J gave up 0 bases, with 14 bases separating them. The CDR3 runs to 16 residues. The DNA of the CDR3 is TGTGCCAGCAGTCCTCTCGGGAGTAGCTCCTACAATGAGCAGTTCTTC. It yields the protein CASSPLGSSSYNEQFF.

The genes are TRBV29-1 and TRBJ2-7; maybe TRBD1 (7 bases). Germline CDR1 SQVTM, CDR2 ANQGSEA. The CDR3 consists of 16 residues. V shed 7 bases and J shed 2 bases, with 24 bases lying between them. CDR3 sequence: CSASGVQGGRPYEQYF. CDR3 nucleotides: TGCAGCGCCTCCGGGGTGCAGGGGGGAAGGCCCTACGAGCAGTACTTC.

The chain couples TRBV7-2 to TRBJ2-1; perhaps TRBD1 as D (6 bases). Trimming left V 5 bases short and J 8 bases short, with 16 bases between. Germline V gene lookup returns CDR1 SGHTA and CDR2 FQGNSA. The CDR3 extends over 14 amino acids. The DNA for the CDR3 is TGTGCCAGCAGCCAGGGGCCAAGCGGCCATGAGCAGTTCTTC. Translation gives CASSQGPSGHEQFF.

This chain joins TRBV14 and TRBJ1-2, with 8 nucleotides matching TRBD1. Germline CDR1 and CDR2: SGHDN and FVKESK. The CDR3 length is 16 residues. V lost 1 base, J lost 4 bases, and 8 bases stayed unmatched. The CDR3 coding sequence is TGTGCCAGCAGCCAAGGACGACAGGGGCTGAGCTATGGCTACACCTTC. This encodes CASSQGRQGLSYGYTF.

V usage is TRBV7-3 and J usage is TRBJ1-1; a weak D match, TRBD1 (5 bases). Trimming removed 1 base from V and 1 base from J, with 7 bases in between. This CDR3 comprises 14 residues. Germline V gives CDR1 SGHTA, CDR2 FQGTGA. CDR3 protein: CASSLMGGNTEAFF. CDR3 DNA sequence: TGTGCCAGCAGCTTAATGGGGGGGAACACTGAAGCTTTCTTT. Full variable domain (missing parts from reference TRBV7-3 and TRBJ1-1): GAGVSQTPSNKVTEKGKYVELRCDPISGHTALYWYRQSLGQGPEFLIYFQGTGAADDSGLPNDRFFAVRPEGSVSTLKIQRTERGDSAVYLCASSLMGGNTEAFFGQGTRLTVV.

This clone was found once. The V and J genes are TRBV7-9 and TRBJ1-4, with 8 positions matching TRBD1. This CDR3 spans 14 amino acids. In germline, CDR1 is SEHNR, CDR2 FQNEAQ (reference sequence). V shed 5 bases and J 4 bases; nucleotides not matched to a gene: 3. In DNA form, the CDR3 reads TGTGCCAGCAGCCAGGACAGGGTTAATGAAAAACTGTTTTTT. It codes for CASSQDRVNEKLFF.

The chain combines TRBV9 with TRBJ2-2; D unresolved. The CDR3 totals 14 residues. Trimming left V 3 bases short and J 4 bases short, with 10 bases between. Germline loops: CDR1 SGDLS, CDR2 YYNGEE. CDR3 DNA: TGTGCCAGCAGCGGTAGAAGTCTCACCGGGGAGCTGTTTTTT. Residues: CASSGRSLTGELFF.

The chain carries TRBV29-1 and TRBJ2-1; D is ambiguous. Germline CDR1 and CDR2: SQVTM and ANQGSEA. This CDR3 has 11 amino acids. The V end lost 3 bases, the J end lost 9 bases, and 9 bases lay between the germline ends. CDR3 nucleotide sequence: TGCAGCGTTGATTGGCAGATTGAGCAGTTCTTC. Amino acids: CSVDWQIEQFF.